One and the same sample provided the 32 T cell receptor beta chains below, sequenced in a study of T cell repertoires in aging, cancer and after chemotherapy. Peripheral blood genomic DNA, not sorted cells or RNA, was the template. A mixed TRB-A/B primer pool amplified rearranged TRB by multiplex touch-down PCR. TCRdb re-called the multiplex PCR reads through MiXCR, storing one row per CDR3 protein. Of about 2,000 distinct CDR3 sequences in the sample, less than 20% are singletons; the top ten hold 4.5% to 5.5%. Input material: blood. These TCRs come from a human donor with a solid tumor.

The sample holds a few counts of this clonotype. This chain connects TRBV4-1 to TRBJ2-7, with 7 positions matching TRBD1. Germline V gene sequence: CDR1 MGHRA, CDR2 YSYEKL. The CDR3 covers 13 residues. V lost 3 bases and J lost 6; bases outside the gene matches: 5. The CDR3 DNA follows: TGCGCCAGCAGCCAGTCGACAGGGCGCGAGCAGTACTTC. This translates into CASSQSTGREQYF.

About this clonotype itself: A read error may explain this, as a much larger clone is one base away. This sequence joins TRBV19 and TRBJ2-7; TRBD1 is a possible D gene (6 bases). Trimming stripped 4 bases from V and 3 bases from J, with 16 bases between. Germline assignment: CDR1 LNHDA and CDR2 SQIVND (reference sequence). The CDR3 spans 15 residues. CDR3 sequence (DNA): TGTGCCAGTAGTAGTAGCCGGGACACCTTCTACGAGCAGTACTTC. Amino acid sequence: CASSSSRDTFYEQYF.

Within the sample, this clonotype is medium-sized (0.01 to 0.1%). The DNA of the CDR3 is TGTGCCAGCAGCTTAGATGGCTTCCCCTACGAGCAGTACTTC. It yields the protein CASSLDGFPYEQYF. V usage is TRBV11-1 and J usage is TRBJ2-7; D uncertain. The CDR3 consists of 14 residues. Germline lookup yields CDR1 SGHAT and CDR2 FQDESV (reference sequence). Trimming stripped 1 base from V and 2 bases from J, with 9 bases between.

This clonotype is labeled medium-sized. The V and J genes are TRBV7-6 and TRBJ1-4; D unclear. This CDR3 comprises 16 residues. Germline V gene data show CDR1 as SGHVS and CDR2 as FNYEAQ. With 0 bases removed from V and 0 bases from J, the gap between germline ends came to 8 bases. This chain's CDR3 is CASSLALGATNEKLFF. Written as DNA, the CDR3 is TGTGCCAGCAGCTTAGCCTTGGGCGCAACTAATGAAAAACTGTTTTTT.

This clonotype is termed medium-sized. The chain combines TRBV7-2 with TRBJ1-5; D uncertain. With 4 bases removed from V and 2 bases from J, the gap between germline ends came to 9 bases. The CDR3 covers 14 residues. CDR1 and CDR2 from the germline V gene are SGHTA and FQGNSA. The CDR3 here is CASSSIQGNQPQHF. The CDR3 region has the DNA TGTGCCAGCAGCTCTATCCAGGGCAATCAGCCCCAGCATTTT.

This clonotype is deemed medium-sized. The chain joins TRBV7-2 to TRBJ1-1; no firm D call. The CDR3 covers 14 residues. The V and J ends lost 1 base and 5 bases respectively, with 11 bases between them. CDR1 is SGHTA and CDR2 is FQGNSA in the germline V gene. DNA for the CDR3: TGTGCCAGCAGCTTAGGTTTCACGGGGACTGAAGCTTTCTTT. Amino acid sequence: CASSLGFTGTEAFF.

This clonotype is categorized as large. V is TRBV19 and J is TRBJ1-1; D is unresolved. V lost 7 bases to trimming and J lost 0 bases, with 3 bases between them. The CDR3 sequence is 11 residues long. Germline CDR1 LNHDA, CDR2 SQIVND (reference sequence). The DNA for the CDR3 is TGTGCCAGTATTGTGAACACTGAAGCTTTCTTT. It is translated as CASIVNTEAFF.

This clonotype was observed a few times. The V and J genes are TRBV6-5 and TRBJ1-5; D gene unclear. The CDR3 contains 14 residues. Between the trimmed V and J ends, which lost 0 bases and 6 bases, there was a span of 9 bases. Germline CDR1 is MNHEY and CDR2 is SVGAGI. In nucleotides, the CDR3 is TGTGCCAGCAGTTACTCGGGCGAGGGTCAGCCCCAGCATTTT. Translated: CASSYSGEGQPQHF.

This chain uses TRBV20-1 with TRBJ1-1; D is possibly TRBD1 (5 bases). Germline V gene sequence: CDR1 DFQATT, CDR2 SNEGSKA (reference sequence). Trimming left V 6 bases short and J 6 bases short, with 20 bases between. The CDR3 consists of 14 residues. CDR3 sequence reads: CSAQGGQELPEAFF. The CDR3 nucleotides are TGCAGTGCCCAGGGAGGGCAGGAGCTGCCTGAAGCTTTCTTT.

This clonotype is termed medium-sized. This chain connects TRBV19 to TRBJ1-5; D gene uncertain. Germline V lookup: CDR1 LNHDA, CDR2 SQIVND (reference sequence). V lost 11 bases to trimming and J lost 4 bases, with 15 bases between them. This CDR3 spans 13 amino acids. The DNA for the CDR3 is TGTGCCTCCACGCCAGAAGGGAATCAGCCCCAGCATTTT. Translation gives CASTPEGNQPQHF.

The chain recombines TRBV28 with TRBJ2-5, with 12 bases aligning to TRBD2. Germline loops: CDR1 MDHEN, CDR2 SYDVKM. The CDR3 consists of 18 residues. V was clipped by 5 bases and J by 0 bases; unmatched bases: 10. CDR3 amino acids: CASSPGLAGGRYQETQYF. In nucleotides, the CDR3 is TGTGCCAGCAGTCCAGGGCTAGCGGGGGGGCGGTACCAAGAGACCCAGTACTTC.

This clonotype showed up just a few times. The rearrangement uses TRBV27 and TRBJ2-7, with D hard to call. The germline V gene has CDR1 MNHEY and CDR2 SMNVEV (reference sequence). The ends were cut back, 3 bases at V and 4 bases at J, with 13 bases in the middle. The CDR3 loop spans 14 amino acids. Written as DNA, the CDR3 is TGTGCCAGCAGTTTCACTTTCCCTAAGTACGAGCAGTACTTC. Amino acid sequence: CASSFTFPKYEQYF.

V gene TRBV5-1 combines with J gene TRBJ2-7; D is possibly TRBD1 (6 bases). The V gene lost 4 bases and the J gene lost 6 bases, with 11 bases spanning the gap. This CDR3 spans 12 amino acids. Germline V CDR1 and CDR2: SGHRS, YFSETQ. The CDR3 DNA is TGCGCCAGCAGCCTCGACAGGACCGAGCAGTACTTC. It translates to CASSLDRTEQYF. Looking up the rest from reference TRBV5-1 and TRBJ2-7 gives the full variable domain: KAGVTQTPRYLIKTRGQQVTLSCSPISGHRSVSWYQQTPGQGLQFLFEYFSETQRNKGNFPGRFSGRQFSNSRSEMNVSTLELGDSALYLCASSLDRTEQYFGPGTRLTVT.

This sequence joins TRBV21-1 and TRBJ2-2; the table's D call of TRBD2 was not tested on the DNA. TRBV21-1 is given as a pseudogene. The CDR3 has 18 residues. The CDR3 is CASSRPSGKPPWVGELFF. DNA of the CDR3: TGTGCCAGCAGCAGACCTAGCGGGAAACCCCCTTGGGTCGGGGAGCTGTTTTTT.

The V gene is TRBV6-2 or TRBV6-3, the J gene TRBJ2-4; possibly TRBD2 for D (6 bases). The CDR3 consists of 17 residues. The germline gives CDR1 MNHEY, CDR2 SVGEGT. The V and J ends lost 6 bases and 2 bases respectively, with 20 bases between them. The CDR3 coding sequence is TGTGCCAGCAGGATAAAGTCCAGGGACTCCCCCAAAAACATTCAGTACTTC. Translation gives CASRIKSRDSPKNIQYF.

This clonotype is deemed medium-sized (0.01 to 0.1%). The gene calls are TRBV7-9 and TRBJ1-1, with D tentatively TRBD1 (5 bases). CDR1 and CDR2 (germline): SEHNR, FQNEAQ (reference sequence). CDR3 length equals 13 residues. Trimming pared 4 bases from V and 7 bases from J, leaving 13 bases between. As DNA, the CDR3 is TGTGCCAGCAGCTCTCTTAGGGACCATGAAGCTTTCTTT. It encodes CASSSLRDHEAFF.

This clonotype turned up a few times. The chain uses TRBV7-3 and TRBJ1-2, with D tentatively TRBD1 (5 bases). The CDR3 has 13 amino acids. V dropped 5 bases and J dropped 8 bases, with 15 bases sitting between them. CDR1 and CDR2 (germline): SGHTA, FQGTGA. The CDR3 DNA follows: TGTGCCAGCAGCCCGCGGGGGGGGGAGGGCTACACCTTC. Amino acid sequence: CASSPRGGEGYTF.

By its share, this clonotype is medium-sized. The rearrangement links TRBV28 to TRBJ2-3; a possible D gene is TRBD1 (6 bases). Looked up from germline, CDR1 is MDHEN and CDR2 is SYDVKM. The CDR3 covers 14 residues. Trimming removed 5 bases at V and 0 bases at J, with 9 bases between. The CDR3 nucleotides read TGTGCCAGCAGTAGGACAGCTAGCACAGATACGCAGTATTTT. This gives the protein CASSRTASTDTQYF.

The chain has TRBV25-1 and TRBJ2-1; 12 nucleotides align to TRBD1. CDR1 is MGHDK, CDR2 SYGVNS, per germline. The CDR3 length is 18 residues. V lost 2 bases, J lost 4 bases, and 9 bases stayed unmatched. The DNA for the CDR3 is TGTGCCAGCAGTGAAGGGGACAGGGGGCCTAATCTGTACAATGAGCAGTTCTTC. This sequence encodes CASSEGDRGPNLYNEQFF.

J is TRBJ1-6 and V is TRBV4-3; D possibly corresponds to TRBD1 (6 bases). CDR3 size: 17 residues. V gave up 0 bases and J gave up 9 bases, with 18 bases separating them. The V gene's germline CDR1 is LGHNA and CDR2 YSLEER. The DNA for the CDR3 is TGCGCCAGCAGCCAAGATCAGGGGAGTGGGTCTTTTTCACCCCTCCACTTT. Translated: CASSQDQGSGSFSPLHF.

By share, this clonotype counts as medium-sized. The chain is built from TRBV6-2 or TRBV6-3 and TRBJ1-5, with a weak D call TRBD1 (5 bases). Germline lookup yields CDR1 MNHEY and CDR2 SVGEGT. Trimming removed 4 bases from V and 2 bases from J, with 12 bases in between. This CDR3 contains 15 residues. CDR3 coding DNA: TGTGCCAGCAGTTCCACAGGAGGTCGCAATCAGCCCCAGCATTTT. Protein sequence: CASSSTGGRNQPQHF.

Within the sample, this clonotype is medium-sized. The V and J genes are TRBV5-5 and TRBJ2-2, with D maybe TRBD1 (6 bases). CDR3 length: 16 residues. Between the trimmed V and J ends, which lost 2 bases and 3 bases, there was a span of 14 bases. Germline assignment: CDR1 SGHKS and CDR2 YYEKEE (reference sequence). The CDR3: CASSLTGFWDTGELFF. The CDR3 DNA reads as TGTGCCAGCAGCTTAACAGGGTTTTGGGACACCGGGGAGCTGTTTTTT. Full variable domain (outside the CDR3, taken from reference TRBV5-5 and TRBJ2-2): DAGVTQSPTHLIKTRGQQVTLRCSPISGHKSVSWYQQVLGQGPQFIFQYYEKEERGRGNFPDRFSARQFPNYSSELNVNALLLGDSALYLCASSLTGFWDTGELFFGEGSRLTVL.

This clonotype is classed as medium-sized. This rearrangement joins TRBV7-9 to TRBJ2-1; 12 nucleotides align to TRBD2. Per germline, CDR1 SEHNR and CDR2 FQNEAQ (reference sequence). The V segment lost 0 bases and the J segment 10 bases; nucleotides outside the gene matches: 13. The CDR3 sequence is 18 residues long. The CDR3, as DNA: TGTGCCAGCAGCTTAGCGCGAATGGCTCCTAGCGGGAGGGCCGAGCAGTTCTTC. Amino acids: CASSLARMAPSGRAEQFF. Together with reference TRBV7-9 and TRBJ2-1, the CDR3 gives the full variable domain: DTGVSQNPRHKITKRGQNVTFRCDPISEHNRLYWYRQTLGQGPEFLTYFQNEAQLEKSRLLSDRFSAERPKGSFSTLEIQRTEQGDSAMYLCASSLARMAPSGRAEQFFGPGTRLTVL.

With regard to this clonotype: This sequence may be a read error, since a much larger clone differs from it by one base. The genes are TRBV6-1 and TRBJ1-5; 7 nucleotides agree with TRBD1. Germline V gene data show CDR1 as MNHNS and CDR2 as SASEGT. The CDR3 has 13 amino acids. The CDR3 spells CVVRTGENQPQHF. In DNA form, the CDR3 reads TGTGTCGTTCGTACAGGGGAAAATCAGCCCCAGCATTTT.

This clonotype was counted between two and nine times. The J gene is TRBJ1-2, the V gene TRBV20-1, with a possible D match to TRBD1 (5 bases). CDR3 size: 15 residues. V lost 0 bases and J lost 7, with 18 bases in between. Germline assignment: CDR1 DFQATT and CDR2 SNEGSKA (reference sequence). CDR3 sequence: CSAREWDGAVTGYTF. The CDR3 nucleotides are TGCAGTGCTAGAGAATGGGATGGGGCAGTCACTGGCTACACCTTC.

For the CDR3, the DNA is TGTGCCAGCACCCTGCTTTCTGCTGACGTTGGGGCTGAAGCTTTCTTT. Its protein product is CASTLLSADVGAEAFF. This chain links TRBV28 with TRBJ1-1, with D uncertain. Trimming removed 7 bases from V and 6 bases from J, with 24 bases in between. Germline CDR1 MDHEN, CDR2 SYDVKM. This CDR3 is 16 amino acids long.

With respect to this clonotype: One base away lies a much larger clone, so this may be a sequencing read error. The V gene is TRBV30, the J gene TRBJ1-5; 10 nucleotides line up with TRBD1. The V gene's germline CDR1 is GTSNPN and CDR2 SVGIG (reference sequence). The CDR3 is made up of 15 amino acids. CDR3: CVWSGGTGESQPQHF. In nucleotides, the CDR3 is TGTGTCTGGAGTGGGGGGACAGGGGAAAGCCAGCCCCAGCATTTT.

This chain links TRBV12-3 or TRBV12-4 with TRBJ2-1; D call uncertain. This CDR3 region has 11 residues. The V end was cut by 5 bases, the J end by 3 bases, with 2 bases between. The CDR3 sequence is CASSIYNEQFF. As DNA, the CDR3 is TGTGCCAGCAGTATCTACAATGAGCAGTTCTTC.

The V call is TRBV24-1, the J call TRBJ1-5; the D gene is possibly TRBD1 (5 bases). Germline CDR1 reads KGHDR; CDR2 reads SFDVKD. The germline V and J ends were trimmed by 7 bases and 4 bases, with 31 bases remaining between them. The CDR3 is made up of 20 amino acids. CDR3 sequence reads: CATRGSGVGPLLGKNQPQHF. The CDR3 DNA is TGTGCCACCAGGGGATCGGGGGTCGGACCGCTCTTGGGGAAAAATCAGCCCCAGCATTTT.

This chain uses TRBV5-1 with TRBJ2-5, with D uncertain. Trimming took 2 bases from V and 1 from J, leaving 9 bases between them. The CDR3 runs 14 residues. Looked up from germline, CDR1 is SGHRS and CDR2 is YFSETQ. CDR3 region: CASSFMDPQETQYF. For the CDR3, the DNA is TGCGCCAGCAGCTTTATGGACCCCCAAGAGACCCAGTACTTC. Full variable domain (missing parts from reference TRBV5-1 and TRBJ2-5): KAGVTQTPRYLIKTRGQQVTLSCSPISGHRSVSWYQQTPGQGLQFLFEYFSETQRNKGNFPGRFSGRQFSNSRSEMNVSTLELGDSALYLCASSFMDPQETQYFGPGTRLLVL.

This clonotype showed up just a few times. V and J are TRBV5-1 and TRBJ2-7; the D is unclear. The germline CDR1 and CDR2 sequences are SGHRS and YFSETQ. Between the trimmed V and J ends, which lost 0 bases and 0 bases, there was a span of 7 bases. This CDR3 comprises 14 residues. The chain's CDR3 is CASSLAPSSYEQYF. DNA for the CDR3: TGCGCCAGCAGCTTGGCTCCTAGCTCCTACGAGCAGTACTTC.

This chain joins TRBV12-3 or TRBV12-4 and TRBJ2-5, with D unresolved. The CDR3 runs 11 residues. With 7 bases removed from V and 4 bases from J, the gap between germline ends came to 7 bases. The CDR3 loop is CASKLGETQYF. In DNA form, the CDR3 reads TGTGCCAGCAAACTCGGAGAGACCCAGTACTTC.